This TCR beta chain originates from a study of human T cells and chemical hapten exposure. For the study at large: The study traced per-sample TCR yield variation mainly to small differences in pooled library volumes.

V dropped 1 base and J dropped 1 base, with 8 bases sitting between them. CDR3 length equals 15 residues. Germline assignment: CDR1 KGHDR and CDR2 SFDVKD. The sample holds many counts of this clonotype. Its antigen remains unknown. Regarding the study as a whole: Patch test score rose with PT1 expanded TCRs, significant at 8, 16, 32, not 4. Sensitizing with DPC caused no change in TCRs above 1 in 1000 frequency.

Time point given: patch test 2, 6 weeks after DPC sensitization. The treatment: therapeutic diphenylcyclopropenone sensitization with weekly scalp DPC. Ahead of each patch test application, blood was drawn. TCRdb called the RACE reads again in MiXCR, with one record for every CDR3 protein. The sample shows some 44,000 distinct CDR3 sequences, about 9.8% of them seen only once. V is TRBV24-1 and J is TRBJ2-3; no firm D call. Here the sequenced sample was whole blood, taken in connection with sensitization to the hapten diphenylcyclopropenone (DPC). The source of this sequence is a woman aged 40 to 49 with alopecia areata. Some clones in this sample may be carry-over from other donors' samples. The DNA of the CDR3 is TGTGCCACCAGTGATTTCGCAGGCCGCACAGATACGCAGTATTTT. It is translated as CATSDFAGRTDTQYF.